This T cell receptor beta chain was recovered during a study of T cells after yellow fever vaccination. The V gene end was trimmed by 0 bases and the J gene end by 7 bases; junction bases not matched to a gene: 13. The CDR3 runs 17 residues. CDR1 and CDR2 from the germline V gene are LGHNA and YSLEER. TCRdb called the 5' RACE reads again in MiXCR, with one record for every CDR3 protein. Found here are hundreds of thousands of distinct CDR3 sequences, approximately 13% of them singletons; the top ten hold around 14%. The table lists this clonotype with a few counts. The TCR originated in a man younger than 45 who received the YFV17D yellow fever vaccine. Here the sequenced sample was PBMCs, taken on the day of the yellow fever booster vaccination. This chain links TRBV4-3 with TRBJ2-3, with TRBD2 matching 7 bases. Here the CDR3 DNA reads TGCGCCAGCAGCCAAGATCGGGTGGGAGGGCCCGTGAATACGCAGTATTTT. It translates to CASSQDRVGGPVNTQYF.